This TCR beta chain comes out of a study of CD8+ T cells in alopecia areata. CDR3 length: 14 residues. Germline V gene sequence: CDR1 MGHRA, CDR2 YSYEKL. With 0 bases removed from V and 2 bases from J, the gap between germline ends came to 7 bases. Collection of lesional scalp punch biopsies and peripheral blood was performed in alopecia areata patients. Isolated RNA was reverse transcribed into cDNA used as the sequencing template. Libraries were prepared by immunoSEQ multiplex PCR; TCRdb keeps only in-frame clonotypes and omits some of them. The data contain about 7,400 clones, 65% to 75% of them seen just once; the ten biggest clones take up roughly a fifth.

Sequenced material: skin, taken at week 0. The chain couples TRBV4-1 to TRBJ1-2; a possible D gene is TRBD1 (5 bases). This clonotype was sampled from a human donor with alopecia areata. The CDR3 is CASSQETANYGYTF. The CDR3 DNA sequence: TGCGCCAGCAGCCAAGAGACAGCGAACTATGGCTACACCTTC.